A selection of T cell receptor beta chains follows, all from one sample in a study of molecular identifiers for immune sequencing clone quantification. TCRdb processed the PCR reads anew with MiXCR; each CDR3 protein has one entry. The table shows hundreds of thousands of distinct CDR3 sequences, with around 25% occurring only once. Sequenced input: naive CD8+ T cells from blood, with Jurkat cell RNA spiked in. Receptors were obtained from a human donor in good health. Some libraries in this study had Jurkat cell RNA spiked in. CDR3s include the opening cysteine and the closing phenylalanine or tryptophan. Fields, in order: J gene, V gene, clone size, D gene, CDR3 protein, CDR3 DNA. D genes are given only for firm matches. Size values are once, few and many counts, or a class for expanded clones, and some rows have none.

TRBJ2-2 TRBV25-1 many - CASSELESSGELFF TGTGCCAGCAGTGAACTGGAATCTTCCGGGGAGCTGTTTTTT
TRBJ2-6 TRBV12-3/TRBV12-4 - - CASSSVLSGANVLTF TGTGCCAGCAGTTCAGTGCTCTCTGGGGCCAACGTCCTGACTTTC
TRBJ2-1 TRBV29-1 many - CSVERGVGEQFF TGCAGCGTTGAGAGGGGGGTCGGTGAGCAGTTCTTC
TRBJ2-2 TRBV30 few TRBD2 CAWSGRETNTGELFF TGTGCCTGGAGTGGGCGGGAGACGAACACCGGGGAGCTGTTTTTT
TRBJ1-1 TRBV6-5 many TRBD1 CASSYGQGVTEAFF TGTGCCAGCAGTTACGGACAGGGGGTCACTGAAGCTTTCTTT
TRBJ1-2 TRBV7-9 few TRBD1 CASSDRGLVYGYTF TGTGCCAGCAGCGACAGGGGATTGGTCTATGGCTACACCTTC
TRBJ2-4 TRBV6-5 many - CASSDSKLAKNIQYF TGTGCCAGCAGTGATTCCAAGCTAGCCAAAAACATTCAGTACTTC
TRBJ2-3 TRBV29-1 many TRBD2 CSVEPSGGGDTQYF TGCAGCGTTGAACCTAGCGGGGGGGGAGATACGCAGTATTTT
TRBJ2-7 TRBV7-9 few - CASCPGDPSYEQYF TGTGCCAGCTGCCCCGGGGATCCATCCTACGAGCAGTACTTC
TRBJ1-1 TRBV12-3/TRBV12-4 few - CASSLQGPFMAFF TGTGCCAGCAGTTTACAGGGACCGTTTATGGCTTTCTTT
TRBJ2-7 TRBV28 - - CASSLSREYFEQYF TGTGCCAGCAGTTTATCCCGGGAGTACTTCGAGCAGTACTTC
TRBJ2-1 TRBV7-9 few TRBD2 CASSSGLVRSLDEQFF TGTGCCAGCAGTTCGGGACTAGTCCGAAGCCTCGATGAGCAGTTCTTC
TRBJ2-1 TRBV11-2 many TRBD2 CASSLVGGDNEQFF TGTGCCAGCAGCTTAGTTGGGGGGGACAATGAGCAGTTCTTC
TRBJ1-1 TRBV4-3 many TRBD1 CASSQSGQGATEAFF TGCGCCAGCAGCCAATCGGGACAGGGGGCCACTGAAGCTTTCTTT
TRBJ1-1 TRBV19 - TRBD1 CASSIGSGTGWNTEAFF TGTGCCAGTAGTATAGGTTCCGGGACAGGTTGGAACACTGAAGCTTTCTTT
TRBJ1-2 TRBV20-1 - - CSADPGLDRSYGYTF TGCAGTGCCGATCCGGGACTAGACAGAAGCTATGGCTACACCTTC
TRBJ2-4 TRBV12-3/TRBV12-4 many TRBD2 CASGVAGIAKNIQYF TGTGCCAGCGGGGTAGCGGGTATAGCCAAAAACATTCAGTACTTC
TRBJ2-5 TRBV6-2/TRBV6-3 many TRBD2 CASSQGLAEETQYF TGTGCCAGCAGTCAAGGACTAGCGGAAGAGACCCAGTACTTC
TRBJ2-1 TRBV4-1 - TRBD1 CASSQDLGDRMFF TGCGCCAGCAGCCAAGATCTAGGGGACAGGATGTTCTTC
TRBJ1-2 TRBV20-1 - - CSADTPGKANYGYAF TGCAGTGCTGACACCCCCGGGAAAGCTAACTATGGCTACGCCTTC
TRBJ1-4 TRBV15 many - CATSSRADGEKLFF TGTGCCACCAGCAGTCGCGCGGACGGCGAAAAACTGTTTTTT
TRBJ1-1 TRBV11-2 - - CASSPHVGNTEAFF TGTGCCAGCAGCCCACACGTGGGGAACACTGAAGCTTTCTTT
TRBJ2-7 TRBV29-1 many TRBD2 CSVEDWGRGGYEQYF TGCAGCGTTGAAGATTGGGGTCGGGGGGGCTACGAGCAGTACTTC
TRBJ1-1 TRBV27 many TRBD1 CASSLQGALTEAFF TGTGCCAGCAGTTTACAGGGGGCGCTTACTGAAGCTTTCTTT
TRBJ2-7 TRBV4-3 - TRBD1 CASSQAAGTGVYEQYF TGCGCCAGCAGCCAAGCAGCCGGGACAGGGGTCTACGAGCAGTACTTC
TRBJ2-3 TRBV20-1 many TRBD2 CSATDRLASQQDTQYF TGCAGTGCTACCGACAGACTAGCCTCCCAACAAGATACGCAGTATTTT
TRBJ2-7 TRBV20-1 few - CSARHLQLGQAYEQYF TGCAGTGCTAGGCATCTCCAGCTGGGCCAGGCATACGAGCAGTACTTC
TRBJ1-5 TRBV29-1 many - CSVATGPNQPQHF TGCAGCGTTGCGACAGGCCCCAATCAGCCCCAGCATTTT
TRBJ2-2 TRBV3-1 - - CASSQVGWYNSGELFF TGTGCCAGCAGCCAAGTAGGATGGTATAACTCCGGGGAGCTGTTTTTT
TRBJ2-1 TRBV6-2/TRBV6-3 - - CASTTSSDEQFF TGTGCCAGCACGACTAGTTCTGATGAGCAGTTCTTC
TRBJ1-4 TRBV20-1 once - CSARDLHTEATNEKLFF TGCAGTGCTAGAGATCTGCACACTGAAGCAACTAATGAAAAACTGTTTTTT